These 3 T cell receptor beta chains originate from one sample sequenced in a study of technical replicates of blood from a few donors (dated by TCRdb to 2017 to 2019). The library came from the immunoSEQ multiplex PCR assay. Drawn from immuneACCESS, this table holds only the in-frame rearrangements with V and J called that TCRdb kept. Clones are partly lost; checked studies trace under half to an unresolved V gene and leave the rest unexplained. The table for this sample lists some 70,000 clones; roughly 92% of them were counted only once. Clones ranked in the top ten supply approximately 0.34% of the sample. Source material: T cells isolated from PBMCs. These receptors all stem from a human donor in good health.

The V call is TRBV29-1, the J call TRBJ2-7, with 7 bases lining up with TRBD2. The CDR3 spans 14 residues. With V trimmed by 1 base and J by 3 bases, 6 bases remained unmatched. Germline CDR1 is SQVTM and CDR2 is ANQGSEA. The CDR3, as DNA: TGCAGCGTTGAAGGTACTAGCGAGGACTACGAGCAGTACTTC. Protein product: CSVEGTSEDYEQYF.

This chain connects TRBV19 to TRBJ2-6; D is undetermined. This CDR3 spans 16 amino acids. From germline, CDR1 is LNHDA and CDR2 SQIVND (reference sequence). V lost 5 bases and J lost 2, with 13 bases in between. This CDR3 reads CASSAAPEPGANVLTF. As DNA, the CDR3 is TGTGCCAGTAGTGCTGCTCCCGAGCCTGGGGCCAACGTCCTGACTTTC.

The chain is built from TRBV28 and TRBJ2-7; D possibly corresponds to TRBD2 (6 bases). The length of the CDR3 is 11 residues. V dropped 4 bases and J dropped 7 bases, with 8 bases sitting between them. Germline CDR1 is MDHEN and CDR2 is SYDVKM. The CDR3 region has the DNA TGTGCCAGCAGTTGGAGGGTTGAGCAGTACTTC. It codes for CASSWRVEQYF.